These T cell receptor beta chains were read from a single sample in a study of T cell responses to AZD1222 COVID-19 vaccine. This table comes from immunoSEQ multiplex PCR, and its TCRdb copy is limited to in-frame clones, with some not included. In the table there are some 120,000 clones, approximately 91% of which are singletons. The material sequenced was peripheral blood, taken on day 0 of AZD1222 vaccination. The receptors originated from an adult in good health. The CDR3 runs from the conserved cysteine through the conserved F or W. A D gene is named only where the DNA matches it firmly. Only some rows state a clone size, as once, few, many or a class for expanded clones.

J | V | size | D | CDR3 | DNA
TRBJ2-7 | TRBV7-3 | NA | NA | CASSPTGTTYEQYF | TGTGCCAGCAGCCCCACCGGGACCACCTACGAGCAGTACTTC
TRBJ1-6 | TRBV30 | NA | TRBD1 | CAWSVAGQGNSPLHF | TGTGCCTGGAGTGTAGCCGGACAGGGGAATTCACCCCTCCACTTT
TRBJ2-7 | TRBV9 | NA | NA | CASSVEEGTYEQYF | TGTGCCAGCAGCGTAGAGGAGGGAACCTACGAGCAGTACTTC
TRBJ1-1 | TRBV7-2 | NA | NA | CASSRMSGGKTEAFF | TGTGCCAGCAGCCGGATGTCCGGGGGAAAAACTGAAGCTTTCTTT
TRBJ1-5 | TRBV7-2 | NA | NA | CASSLVGAGNQPQHF | TGTGCCAGCAGCTTAGTTGGGGCGGGCAATCAGCCCCAGCATTTT
TRBJ1-1 | TRBV11-2 | NA | NA | CASSLAGVDTEAFF | TGTGCCAGCAGCTTAGCAGGGGTCGACACTGAAGCTTTCTTT
TRBJ2-5 | TRBV2 | NA | NA | CATGTETQYF | TGTGCCACGGGCACAGAGACCCAGTACTTC
TRBJ2-7 | TRBV5-1 | NA | NA | CASRPGVRNYEQYF | TGCGCCAGCCGCCCAGGGGTCAGAAACTACGAGCAGTACTTC
TRBJ2-7 | TRBV5-1 | NA | NA | CASSLGSAAGLYEQYF | TGCGCCAGCAGCTTGGGATCCGCTGCGGGACTCTACGAGCAGTACTTC
TRBJ1-5 | TRBV30 | NA | TRBD1 | CAWSRGREGFQPQHF | TGTGCCTGGAGTAGGGGGCGGGAGGGGTTCCAGCCCCAGCATTTT
TRBJ1-2 | TRBV11-2 | NA | NA | CASSPPAGPANYGYTF | TGTGCCAGCAGCCCCCCGGCTGGCCCAGCAAACTATGGCTACACCTTC
TRBJ2-6 | TRBV27 | NA | TRBD1 | CASRVRGPLNSGANVLTF | TGTGCCAGCAGGGTAAGGGGGCCGCTGAACTCTGGGGCCAACGTCCTGACTTTC
TRBJ2-2 | TRBV7-9 | NA | TRBD1 | CASSLGQVSGELFF | TGTGCCAGCAGCCTTGGACAGGTGTCCGGGGAGCTGTTTTTT
TRBJ1-1 | TRBV28 | NA | NA | CASSAGDNRNTEAFF | TGTGCCAGCAGTGCCGGGGACAACCGGAACACTGAAGCTTTCTTT
TRBJ1-2 | TRBV19 | NA | NA | CASSDGLQTNYGYTF | TGTGCCAGTAGCGACGGTCTTCAGACTAACTATGGCTACACCTTC
TRBJ1-4 | TRBV6-2/TRBV6-3 | NA | NA | CASSYPPPNEKLFF | TGTGCCAGCAGTTACCCCCCTCCAAATGAAAAACTGTTTTTT
TRBJ2-1 | TRBV11-3 | few | TRBD2 | CASSLLAGVHNEQFF | TGTGCCAGCAGCTTGCTAGCGGGGGTTCACAATGAGCAGTTCTTC
TRBJ2-1 | TRBV15 | NA | TRBD1 | CATSRGTGGALSEQFF | TGTGCCACCAGCAGAGGAACAGGGGGCGCGTTAAGTGAGCAGTTCTTC
TRBJ2-5 | TRBV30 | NA | TRBD2 | CAWRSGLAGVRETQYF | TGTGCCTGGAGGTCGGGACTAGCGGGAGTAAGGGAGACCCAGTACTTC
TRBJ2-2 | TRBV28 | NA | NA | CASRGGQKGNTGELFF | TGTGCCAGCAGGGGGGGCCAAAAGGGGAACACCGGGGAGCTGTTTTTT
TRBJ2-5 | TRBV11-3 | NA | NA | CASSFTAMETQYF | TGTGCCAGCAGCTTCACAGCAATGGAGACCCAGTACTTC
TRBJ2-3 | TRBV7-3 | NA | TRBD2 | CASSLNLAGTDTQYF | TGTGCCAGCAGCCTAAACCTAGCGGGAACTGATACGCAGTATTTT
TRBJ2-7 | TRBV15 | once | NA | CATSRDPGKGYEQYF | TGTGCCACCAGCAGAGACCCAGGGAAGGGCTACGAGCAGTACTTC
TRBJ1-6 | TRBV3-1/TRBV3-2 | NA | NA | CASSQAGYNSPLHF | TGTGCCAGCAGCCAAGCTGGCTATAATTCACCCCTCCACTTT
TRBJ1-5 | TRBV27 | NA | NA | CASSPRGLNQPQHF | TGTGCCAGCAGTCCCCGAGGACTCAATCAGCCCCAGCATTTT
TRBJ2-3 | TRBV6-1 | NA | NA | CASSAARTDTQYF | TGTGCCAGCAGTGCAGCCCGCACAGATACGCAGTATTTT
TRBJ1-2 | TRBV6-5 | NA | NA | CASSIQGDGYTF | TGTGCCAGCAGTATACAGGGTGATGGCTACACCTTC
TRBJ2-1 | TRBV6-5 | once | NA | CASSWGDYNEQFF | TGTGCCAGCAGTTGGGGGGACTACAATGAGCAGTTCTTC
TRBJ1-2 | TRBV6-5 | NA | TRBD1 | CASSYYGQGADGYTF | TGTGCCAGCAGTTACTACGGGCAGGGGGCAGATGGCTACACCTTC
TRBJ2-1 | TRBV30 | NA | NA | CAWSEGGASQQFF | TGTGCCTGGAGTGAGGGTGGAGCGAGTCAGCAGTTCTTC
TRBJ2-3 | TRBV5-6 | NA | TRBD2 | CASSLTSGSGTDTQYF | TGTGCCAGCAGCTTGACTAGCGGGAGTGGCACAGATACGCAGTATTTT
TRBJ2-5 | TRBV27 | NA | TRBD1 | CASSLLTGGLETQYF | TGTGCCAGCAGTTTATTAACAGGGGGTTTGGAGACCCAGTACTTC
TRBJ1-2 | TRBV2 | NA | NA | CASNVLKNGYTF | TGTGCCAGCAATGTTCTGAAGAATGGCTACACCTTC
TRBJ2-1 | TRBV29-1 | NA | TRBD2 | CSVGATSGYNEQFF | TGCAGCGTAGGGGCGACTAGCGGCTACAATGAGCAGTTCTTC
TRBJ1-1 | TRBV27 | NA | TRBD1 | CASSPDRGNGAFF | TGTGCCAGCAGTCCCGACAGGGGGAACGGAGCTTTCTTT
TRBJ2-1 | TRBV19 | NA | NA | CASSMMVGQLYNEQFF | TGTGCCAGTAGTATGATGGTGGGGCAGCTATACAATGAGCAGTTCTTC
TRBJ1-5 | TRBV10-3 | NA | NA | CAIGGGNSNQPQHF | TGTGCCATCGGTGGGGGGAATAGCAATCAGCCCCAGCATTTT
TRBJ2-2 | TRBV19 | NA | NA | CASSPGTILTGELFF | TGTGCCAGTAGTCCAGGGACGATTCTAACCGGGGAGCTGTTTTTT
TRBJ2-3 | TRBV5-5 | NA | NA | CASSLWSTDTQYF | TGTGCCAGCAGCTTGTGGAGCACAGATACGCAGTATTTT
TRBJ1-4 | TRBV7-9 | few | NA | CASSLGDREKLFF | TGTGCCAGCAGCTTAGGGGACCGTGAAAAACTGTTTTTT
TRBJ2-1 | TRBV9 | once | TRBD2 | CASSSASGRASEQFF | TGTGCCAGCAGCTCGGCTAGCGGGAGGGCCAGTGAGCAGTTCTTC
TRBJ1-1 | TRBV3-1/TRBV3-2 | NA | TRBD1 | CASSHLQGAEAFF | TGTGCCAGCAGCCACTTACAGGGGGCTGAAGCTTTCTTT
TRBJ2-7 | TRBV12-5 | once | NA | CASGLGPTVTYEQYF | TGTGCTAGTGGTTTGGGGCCGACGGTGACCTACGAGCAGTACTTC
TRBJ2-1 | TRBV5-6 | NA | NA | CASSFGLAPYNEQFF | TGTGCCAGCAGCTTCGGGCTAGCCCCCTACAATGAGCAGTTCTTC
TRBJ1-2 | TRBV5-5 | NA | NA | CASSRQWEANYGYTF | TGTGCCAGCAGCCGACAGTGGGAAGCTAACTATGGCTACACCTTC
TRBJ2-7 | TRBV7-2 | NA | NA | CASSLGPGNYEQYF | TGTGCCAGCAGCTTAGGTCCCGGCAACTACGAGCAGTACTTC